A single T cell receptor beta chain is shown here with its context. This clone has only a few counts. No antigen is known for it. No base quality values were provided; no much bigger clone lies one nucleotide off. Trimming costs V 5 bases and J 3 bases, and their ends lie 8 bases apart. The germline V gene (reference sequence) yields LNHDA for CDR1 and SQIVND for CDR2. Inclusive of the bounding cysteine and phenylalanine, the CDR3 is 14 residues long. The read is trimmed to its CDR3 DNA, 42 bases read in frame from base 1. The intended sense of this specimen's time point label: pretreatment peripheral blood. A cohort of about 31 patients with locally advanced or metastatic urothelial carcinoma, treated at Memorial Sloan Kettering on a trial protocol, was included. Peripheral blood mononuclear cells were collected pretreatment and during treatment, at between 1 and 8 total time points per patient. The Qiagen DNeasy Blood extraction kit was used to purify genomic DNA from total PBMCs and tumor samples. PBMCs were collected pretreatment and during treatment, and were isolated and stored as previously described.

This specimen belongs to a study of PD-L1 blockade in urothelial cancer (dated by TCRdb to the late 2010s). The study in broad terms: Therapy was started around 2014 for all patients, and atezolizumab 1,200 mg was administered intravenously every 3 weeks. Blood samples gave median yields of about 140,000 T cells and more than 80,000 unique TCRs, along with a median clonality of 0.080. In the same patients, whole exome sequencing and RNA sequencing of pretreatment tumors were performed in addition to TCR sequencing. An ECOG performance status of 0 or 1 was recorded for the patients, and 0 to 3 prior chemotherapy regimens had been received by the patients. Pretreatment tumor samples, along with matched peripheral blood collected serially before and after atezolizumab treatment, underwent TCR sequencing. The study, an exploratory multi-omic analysis, examined somatic, immune and clinical correlates of response to PD-L1 blockade with atezolizumab in urothelial cancer. Durable clinical benefit was achieved by nine patients and was not achieved by 20 patients. Some 30 patients had pretreatment blood TCR-seq, some 25 had at least one posttreatment blood collection, and some 25 had tumor TCR-seq. Blood samples were analyzed at 3 weeks after treatment start (second dose) and at 6 weeks after treatment start. Durable clinical benefit was defined as a progression-free survival longer than 6 months, and TCR features were additionally tested against progression-free survival and overall survival. About 90% of the roughly 29 patients were males with bladder-origin urothelial cancer, and about 65% of the roughly 30 reported a prior smoking history. What the research found in general, with its limitations: Greater expansion of tumor-associated TCR clones in peripheral blood 3 weeks after the start of treatment was observed in patients with durable benefit (n ≈ 22, p = 0.022). Because of the small sample size (n ≈ 31) and the many exploratory analyses performed, the results are intended to be regarded as hypothesis-generating. Improved progression-free and overall survival was found to be associated with pretreatment peripheral blood TCR clonality below the median.

To estimate absolute template abundance from read counts, synthetic TCR analog templates were spiked into each PCR. The immunoSEQ assay used bias-controlled V and J gene primers to amplify TCRbeta CDR3 regions from genomic DNA. Sequencing of rearranged TCRbeta segments was done at approximately 20X coverage. The paper's data handling went like this. Sequencing errors were corrected by clustering and CDR3s were annotated against IMGT to assign V, D and J genes. Downstream analyses used only productive TCRbeta rearrangements, leaving out any out-of-frame or stop-codon sequences. Clonality was calculated as one minus the Shannon entropy normalized by the log of the number of unique productive sequences. Fisher's exact test with Benjamini-Hochberg correction, using a cutoff of adjusted p below 0.01, was how clones that differed between time points or between blood and tumor were identified. The source is immuneACCESS, and TCRdb retained only in-frame sequences with V and J called. Part of the clones is not carried over; for the studies checked, unresolved V genes explain less than half of this, and the remainder is unexplained. V, J and clone size reflect that table, while D and trimming were determined from the DNA. Here the sample has 130,000 or so clones; approximately 84% occur a single time. The ten largest clones represent roughly 2.9% of the sample.

This sample comprised PBMCs, obtained around atezolizumab (anti-PD-L1) treatment. Recombination linked TRBV19 to TRBJ1-6; tentative D gene TRBD1, with 6 bases matching. The TCR sequence derives from a man over 45 with urothelial cancer. The DNA is as follows: TGTGCCAGTAGTGGACAGATCTATAATTCACCCCTCCACTTT. Translated, it reads CASSGQIYNSPLHF.